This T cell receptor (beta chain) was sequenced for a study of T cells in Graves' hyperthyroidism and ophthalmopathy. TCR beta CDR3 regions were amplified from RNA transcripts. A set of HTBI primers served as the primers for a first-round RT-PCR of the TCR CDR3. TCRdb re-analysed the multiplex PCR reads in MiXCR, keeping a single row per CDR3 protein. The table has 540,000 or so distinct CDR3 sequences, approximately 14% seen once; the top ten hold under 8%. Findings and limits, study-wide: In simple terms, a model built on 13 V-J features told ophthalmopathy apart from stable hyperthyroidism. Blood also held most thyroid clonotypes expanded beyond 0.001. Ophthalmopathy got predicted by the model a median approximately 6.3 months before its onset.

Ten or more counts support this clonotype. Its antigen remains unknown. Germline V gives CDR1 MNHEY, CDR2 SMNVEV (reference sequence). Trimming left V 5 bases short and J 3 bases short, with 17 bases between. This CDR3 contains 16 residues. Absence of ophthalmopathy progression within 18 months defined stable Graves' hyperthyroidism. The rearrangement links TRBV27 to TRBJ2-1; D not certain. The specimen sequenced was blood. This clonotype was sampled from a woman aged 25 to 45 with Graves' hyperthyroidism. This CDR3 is CASSAFSRRIYNEQFF. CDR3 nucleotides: TGTGCCAGCAGTGCCTTTAGCCGACGGATCTACAATGAGCAGTTCTTC.